This paragraph reports one T cell receptor (beta chain). The source of the sample is a study of CD8 T cells in Susac syndrome. Sequencing targeted TCR beta in T cells from blood (CD8+ and CD4+). TEMRA cells were enriched by FACS, while CD8+ and CD4+ T cells were obtained through a negative isolation that was performed magnetically. Trimming cost V 3 bases and J 6 bases; bases outside gene matches: 5. Germline CDR1 and CDR2: SGDLS and YYNGEE. This CDR3 is 15 amino acids long. Random hexamers were used to reverse transcribe an amount of about 0.45 to 1 ug RNA. TCRdb fed the immunoSEQ multiplex PCR reads into MiXCR, producing one record per CDR3 protein. The data show about 200,000 distinct CDR3 sequences, about 95% seen once.

Sample: CD4+ T cells from PBMCs. The chain joins TRBV9 to TRBJ2-7; 14 bases map to TRBD2. The TCR originated in a human donor with multiple sclerosis. The CDR3 sequence: CASSASGLAGGEQYF. The CDR3 DNA is TGTGCCAGCAGCGCCTCCGGACTAGCGGGGGGCGAGCAGTACTTC.